The clone carrying this TCR beta chain was seen more than once but under ten times. What it binds is unknown. The investigators amplified TCR beta CDR3 regions from RNA transcripts. HTBI primers were employed in a first-round RT-PCR of the TCR CDR3. Via MiXCR, TCRdb re-called the multiplex PCR reads, giving one row per CDR3 protein. Of approximately 600,000 distinct CDR3 sequences in the sample, less than 25% were seen once. These data come from a study of T cells in Graves' hyperthyroidism and ophthalmopathy. Study-level points and caveats: Classification by a 13 V-J model distinguished ophthalmopathy from stable hyperthyroidism.

Sample: blood. The clonotype was recovered from a young man with Graves' ophthalmopathy.

CDR3 in amino acids: CASSVQRQGNQEQYF. CDR3 nucleotide sequence: TGCGCCAGCAGTGTCCAGAGACAGGGGAACCAGGAGCAGTACTTC. This rearrangement joins TRBV10-2 to TRBJ2-7, with 8 bases that match TRBD1. Germline-derived CDR1 and CDR2 are WSHSY and SAAADI. The CDR3 spans 15 residues. V dropped 4 bases and J dropped 7; count of bases not matched to a gene: 12.